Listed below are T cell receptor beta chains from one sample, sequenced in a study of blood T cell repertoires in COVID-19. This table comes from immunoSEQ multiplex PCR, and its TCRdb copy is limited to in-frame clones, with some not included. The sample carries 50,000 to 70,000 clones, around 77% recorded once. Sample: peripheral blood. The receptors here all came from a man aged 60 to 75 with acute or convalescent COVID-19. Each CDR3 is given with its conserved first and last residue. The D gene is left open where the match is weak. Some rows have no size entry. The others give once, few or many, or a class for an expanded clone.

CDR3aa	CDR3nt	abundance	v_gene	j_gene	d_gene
CASSEMGGTEGYGYTF	TGTGCCAGCAGTGAAATGGGGGGAACAGAGGGCTATGGCTACACCTTC	NA	TRBV6-1	TRBJ1-2	NA
CASSPIFLTEAFF	TGTGCCAGCTCACCAATTTTTTTAACTGAAGCTTTCTTT	NA	TRBV18	TRBJ1-1	NA
CSVGFREGEQFF	TGCAGCGTGGGTTTTCGGGAAGGTGAGCAGTTCTTC	once	TRBV29-1	TRBJ2-1	NA
CASSPLLTSARYNEQFF	TGTGCCAGCTCACCACTATTGACTAGCGCTCGGTACAATGAGCAGTTCTTC	once	TRBV18	TRBJ2-1	TRBD2
CAISELTSLLGNEQFF	TGTGCCATCAGTGAACTAACTAGCCTGTTGGGCAATGAGCAGTTCTTC	NA	TRBV10-3	TRBJ2-1	NA
CSANDPGQGTSYEQYF	TGCAGTGCTAATGACCCGGGACAGGGAACATCCTACGAGCAGTACTTC	few	TRBV20-1	TRBJ2-7	TRBD1
CASSVTGNSYEQYF	TGTGCCAGCAGCGTGACGGGAAACTCCTACGAGCAGTACTTC	few	TRBV9	TRBJ2-7	NA
CASLTAANTGELFF	TGTGCCAGTTTGACAGCAGCGAACACCGGGGAGCTGTTTTTT	few	TRBV6-5	TRBJ2-2	NA
CATSRDIRPEAFF	TGTGCCACCAGCAGAGATATCCGTCCTGAAGCTTTCTTT	NA	TRBV15	TRBJ1-1	NA
CASSLGVSGQPQHF	TGTGCCAGCAGCTTGGGGGTAAGCGGTCAGCCCCAGCATTTT	NA	TRBV5-5	TRBJ1-5	NA
CASSQAGSWNTEAFF	TGTGCCAGCAGCCAAGCAGGGTCGTGGAACACTGAAGCTTTCTTT	once	TRBV14	TRBJ1-1	NA
CASSETGLRPQHF	TGTGCCAGCAGTGAGACAGGGTTACGGCCCCAGCATTTT	NA	TRBV2	TRBJ1-5	TRBD1
CASSLGQGSSSGNTIYF	TGTGCCAGCAGCTTGGGACAGGGATCCAGCTCTGGAAACACCATATATTTT	NA	TRBV7-6	TRBJ1-3	TRBD1
CASSPDRQDEKLFF	TGTGCCAGCAGTCCCGACAGGCAGGATGAAAAACTGTTTTTT	NA	TRBV6-5	TRBJ1-4	NA
CASRDGLVHGYTF	TGTGCCAGCAGGGACGGACTTGTCCATGGCTACACCTTC	NA	TRBV7-9	TRBJ1-2	NA
CASLTGGYGYTF	TGTGCCAGCCTCACGGGAGGCTATGGCTACACCTTC	NA	TRBV7-9	TRBJ1-2	NA
CASSRGRSGGSTEAFF	TGTGCCAGCAGTCGCGGCCGTTCTGGAGGGAGCACTGAAGCTTTCTTT	NA	TRBV28	TRBJ1-1	NA
CASSVAGGVGTGELFF	TGTGCCAGCAGCGTAGCGGGGGGGGTTGGCACCGGGGAGCTGTTTTTT	NA	TRBV9	TRBJ2-2	TRBD2
CASSLGGPSTDTQYF	TGTGCCAGCAGCCTGGGGGGGCCTAGCACAGATACGCAGTATTTT	NA	TRBV4-2	TRBJ2-3	NA
CASSLLQGGYGYTF	TGCGCCAGCAGCTTGCTCCAGGGCGGCTATGGCTACACCTTC	NA	TRBV5-1	TRBJ1-2	NA
CASSVTGVTEAFF	TGTGCCAGCAGCGTTACAGGGGTCACTGAAGCTTTCTTT	NA	TRBV7-9	TRBJ1-1	TRBD1
CASSLTGQGVSYEQYF	TGTGCCAGCAGCTTAACAGGACAGGGGGTTTCCTACGAGCAGTACTTC	few	TRBV7-7	TRBJ2-7	TRBD1
CATSRDSRLGNTIYF	TGTGCCACCAGCAGAGATTCCCGGTTGGGAAACACCATATATTTT	NA	TRBV15	TRBJ1-3	NA
CASSLGPGVNTEAFF	TGTGCCAGCAGCTTAGGCCCGGGAGTGAACACTGAAGCTTTCTTT	once	TRBV7-6	TRBJ1-1	NA
CASSRAGGNYGYTF	TGTGCCAGCAGCCGAGCAGGGGGCAACTATGGCTACACCTTC	NA	TRBV6-6	TRBJ1-2	TRBD1
CASSLVPGMVYEQYF	TGCGCCAGCAGCTTGGTTCCGGGAATGGTCTACGAGCAGTACTTC	NA	TRBV5-1	TRBJ2-7	NA
CASKRRTEAFF	TGTGCCAGCAAGAGGAGGACTGAAGCTTTCTTT	NA	TRBV25-1	TRBJ1-1	NA
CASSLWATGNTGELFF	TGTGCCAGCAGCTTGTGGGCTACAGGAAACACCGGGGAGCTGTTTTTT	NA	TRBV5-5	TRBJ2-2	NA
CATSPQGIKQYF	TGTGCCACCAGTCCCCAGGGGATTAAGCAGTACTTC	few	TRBV24-1	TRBJ2-7	NA
CASSFNRGESTDTQYF	TGTGCCAGCAGCTTTAACAGGGGGGAGAGCACAGATACGCAGTATTTT	NA	TRBV5-4	TRBJ2-3	TRBD1
CATSDPAGGRPEEQFF	TGTGCCACCAGTGACCCAGCGGGGGGACGCCCGGAAGAGCAGTTCTTC	NA	TRBV24-1	TRBJ2-1	TRBD2
CASAPGGTGELFF	TGTGCTAGTGCCCCCGGAGGGACCGGGGAGCTGTTTTTT	NA	TRBV12-5	TRBJ2-2	NA
CASTPGTGGSGYTF	TGTGCCAGCACGCCCGGGACAGGGGGAAGTGGCTACACCTTC	NA	TRBV7-2	TRBJ1-2	TRBD1
CASSQGLAGGLSYNEQFF	TGTGCCAGCAGCCAAGGACTAGCGGGGGGCCTCTCCTACAATGAGCAGTTCTTC	NA	TRBV14	TRBJ2-1	TRBD2
CASSQGTYNEQFF	TGTGCCAGCAGTCAAGGGACTTACAATGAGCAGTTCTTC	NA	TRBV2	TRBJ2-1	NA
CASSYQVRENTEAFF	TGTGCCAGCAGCTACCAGGTGAGGGAGAACACTGAAGCTTTCTTT	NA	TRBV5-6	TRBJ1-1	NA
CASSLGQASHGYTF	TGTGCCAGCAGCTTAGGACAGGCCTCGCATGGCTACACCTTC	NA	TRBV11-2	TRBJ1-2	NA
CASRRAQGYQQFF	TGTGCCAGCAGGCGGGCGCAGGGGTACCAGCAGTTCTTC	NA	TRBV5-6	TRBJ2-1	NA
CASSPDGTINSPLHF	TGCGCCAGCAGCCCTGACGGGACTATCAATTCACCCCTCCACTTT	NA	TRBV5-1	TRBJ1-6	NA
CASSQGGNTGELFF	TGTGCCAGCAGCCAGGGGGGTAACACCGGGGAGCTGTTTTTT	NA	TRBV14	TRBJ2-2	NA
CASSPPTSGDGYTF	TGTGCCAGCAGCCCTCCCACGAGCGGAGATGGCTACACCTTC	NA	TRBV7-6	TRBJ1-2	NA
CASSVGQGTYGYTF	TGTGCCAGCAGCGTAGGACAGGGGACCTATGGCTACACCTTC	NA	TRBV13	TRBJ1-2	TRBD1
CAITPSGQTGELFF	TGTGCCATCACTCCTAGCGGGCAAACCGGGGAGCTGTTTTTT	NA	TRBV10-3	TRBJ2-2	TRBD2
CASSPSVQSADTQYF	TGTGCCAGCTCACCAAGTGTCCAGAGCGCAGATACGCAGTATTTT	NA	TRBV18	TRBJ2-3	NA
CASSPRGTGFFYLRNTIYF	TGTGCCAGCAGCCCTCGGGGGACAGGGTTCTTTTATTTACGGAACACCATATATTTT	once	TRBV13	TRBJ1-3	TRBD1
CASRPGQGRNTIYF	TGTGCCAGCAGGCCTGGACAGGGGAGAAACACCATATATTTT	NA	TRBV6-5	TRBJ1-3	TRBD1
CASRSSTPNNEQFF	TGTGCCAGCAGATCAAGCACCCCTAACAATGAGCAGTTCTTC	NA	TRBV11-2	TRBJ2-1	NA
CASSPPGHPYNEQFF	TGCGCCAGCAGCCCTCCGGGACACCCATACAATGAGCAGTTCTTC	NA	TRBV4-1	TRBJ2-1	NA
CASSSRQANEQYF	TGTGCCAGCAGCTCCCGACAGGCCAACGAGCAGTACTTC	NA	TRBV13	TRBJ2-7	NA
CASSYGGGGGTEAFF	TGTGCCAGCAGTTACGGCGGGGGAGGTGGCACTGAAGCTTTCTTT	NA	TRBV6-5	TRBJ1-1	NA